The 30 T cell receptor beta chains presented below share a single source sample, sequenced in a study of CD8+CD57+ T cells in acquired aplastic anemia. Genomic DNA constituted the template upon which TCR beta VDJ and CDR3 profiling was performed. TCRdb reanalysed the reads using MiXCR and keeps one entry per CDR3 protein. The sample has roughly 280,000 distinct CDR3 sequences, 56% seen once; the top ten hold roughly 1.3%. All sequencing subjects had displayed CD8+CD57+ cell expansion on flow cytometry. Sequences were obtained from sorted CD4+, CD8+, or CD8+CD57+ T cells (not recorded which) from PBMCs. The receptor source for this set is a human donor with aplastic anemia.

In its sample, this clonotype was seen a few times. This sequence joins TRBV5-5 and TRBJ2-3, with a possible D match to TRBD2 (6 bases). The CDR3 is made up of 15 amino acids. Germline CDR1 SGHKS, CDR2 YYEKEE (reference sequence). Trimming cost V 2 bases and J 3 bases, with 13 bases left between them. Here the CDR3 reads CASSLLRGKTDTQYF. CDR3 DNA: TGTGCCAGCAGCTTATTGCGGGGAAAAACAGATACGCAGTATTTT.

V gene TRBV15 combines with J gene TRBJ1-1; no clear D gene. Trimming shortened V by 0 bases and J by 9 bases, and 11 bases separated the two germline ends. Germline V lookup: CDR1 LNHNV, CDR2 YYDKDF (reference sequence). This CDR3 region has 13 residues. The DNA for the CDR3 is TGTGCCACCAGCAGAGATGTGGGCGATAAAGCTTTCTTT. Protein product: CATSRDVGDKAFF.

The table lists this clonotype with many counts. The chain combines TRBV5-1 with TRBJ2-1; no definite D call. The length of the CDR3 is 15 residues. From germline, CDR1 is SGHRS and CDR2 YFSETQ. Trimming pared 0 bases from V and 5 bases from J, leaving 12 bases between. The chain's CDR3 is CASSLDTVRNNEQFF. The CDR3 region has the DNA TGCGCCAGCAGCTTGGACACTGTCCGCAACAATGAGCAGTTCTTC.

This clonotype was counted ten times or more. The rearrangement links TRBV20-1 to TRBJ2-6; D possibly corresponds to TRBD2 (5 bases). Trimming took 0 bases from V and 2 from J, leaving 17 bases between them. CDR1 is DFQATT and CDR2 is SNEGSKA in the germline V gene (reference sequence). CDR3 length equals 18 residues. CDR3 region: CSARERAPAYPGANVLTF. In DNA form, the CDR3 reads TGCAGTGCTAGAGAGAGGGCCCCCGCTTATCCTGGGGCCAACGTCCTGACTTTC.

This clonotype was seen at least ten times. The V call is TRBV3-1, the J call TRBJ1-5; D unresolved. The CDR3 is made up of 13 amino acids. Deletions cut 2 bases from V and 4 bases from J, with 6 bases between. Germline CDR1 LGHDT, CDR2 YNNKEL (reference sequence). CDR3 nucleotides: TGTGCCAGCAGCCAATCGAGGAATCAGCCCCAGCATTTT. Encoded protein: CASSQSRNQPQHF.

This clonotype was counted at least ten times. The J gene is TRBJ1-6, the V gene TRBV20-1; D is perhaps TRBD1 (6 bases). The CDR3 contains 15 residues. Germline assignment: CDR1 DFQATT and CDR2 SNEGSKA (reference sequence). V lost 1 base, J lost 6 bases, and 13 bases lay in between. The CDR3: CSARALTGFNSPLHF. Here the CDR3 DNA reads TGCAGTGCTAGAGCCCTTACAGGGTTTAATTCACCCCTCCACTTT.

Many counts were recorded for this clonotype. This chain joins TRBV12-3 or TRBV12-4 and TRBJ1-5, with TRBD1 as a possible D gene (5 bases). Trimming stripped 7 bases from V and 2 bases from J, with 12 bases between. This CDR3 is 14 amino acids long. The CDR3 region is CASTYSQGNQPQHF. As DNA, the CDR3 is TGTGCCAGCACTTACTCACAGGGCAATCAGCCCCAGCATTTT.

The chain combines TRBV20-1 with TRBJ2-1; tentative D call: TRBD2 (6 bases). CDR3 length equals 15 residues. Trimming cost V 3 bases and J 7 bases, with 19 bases left between them. Per the germline V gene, CDR1 is DFQATT and CDR2 is SNEGSKA (reference sequence). The CDR3 sequence: CSASPRAGRANEQFF. The CDR3 nucleotides are TGCAGTGCTAGCCCCCGGGCGGGGCGAGCTAATGAGCAGTTCTTC.

This chain connects TRBV9 to TRBJ2-1; no clear D. Germline loops: CDR1 SGDLS, CDR2 YYNGEE. The CDR3 has 15 amino acids. V gave up 1 base and J gave up 2 bases, with 10 bases separating them. CDR3 sequence: CASSVTDVPYNEQFF. The CDR3, as DNA: TGTGCCAGCAGCGTAACCGATGTTCCCTACAATGAGCAGTTCTTC. Looking up the rest from reference TRBV9 and TRBJ2-1 gives the full variable domain: DSGVTQTPKHLITATGQRVTLRCSPRSGDLSVYWYQQSLDQGLQFLIQYYNGEERAKGNILERFSAQQFPDLHSELNLSSLELGDSALYFCASSVTDVPYNEQFFGPGTRLTVL.

The V and J genes are TRBV10-3 and TRBJ2-7; D gene unclear. V lost 4 bases, J lost 2 bases, and 12 bases lay in between. The CDR3 spans 14 residues. Germline lookup yields CDR1 ENHRY and CDR2 SYGVKD. CDR3 nucleotide sequence: TGTGCCATCAGTGGGTCCGGGCTACCCTACGAGCAGTACTTC. Its protein product is CAISGSGLPYEQYF.

This clonotype appeared a few times. V and J are TRBV29-1 and TRBJ2-1, with D perhaps matching TRBD1 (6 bases). Deletions cut 7 bases from V and 9 bases from J, with 25 bases between. Per the germline V gene, CDR1 is SQVTM and CDR2 is ANQGSEA. This CDR3 comprises 15 residues. CDR3 residues: CSAGSGTPGNSEQFF. In DNA form, the CDR3 reads TGCAGCGCCGGCTCGGGGACACCGGGAAACAGTGAGCAGTTCTTC.

The gene calls are TRBV7-6 and TRBJ2-5; 12 nucleotides align to TRBD1. J was trimmed by 4 bases and V by 6 bases; bases with no gene match: 6. The length of the CDR3 is 15 residues. The germline gives CDR1 SGHVS, CDR2 FNYEAQ. The CDR3 nucleotides are TGTGCCAGCAGACAAGAGGGACAGGGGGCAGAGACCCAGTACTTC. Its translation: CASRQEGQGAETQYF.

A few counts support this clonotype. The V gene is TRBV3-1, the J gene TRBJ1-3; D is undetermined. V lost 9 bases, J lost 0 bases, and 6 bases lay in between. The CDR3 is 12 residues long. CDR1 LGHDT and CDR2 YNNKEL come from the germline V gene (reference sequence). In DNA form, the CDR3 reads TGTGCCAGTGAGAGCTCTGGAAACACCATATATTTT. Its protein is CASESSGNTIYF.

The sample holds a few counts of this clonotype. V and J are TRBV7-9 and TRBJ2-2; D gene ambiguous. The V end lost 2 bases, the J end lost 0 bases, and 7 bases lay between the germline ends. The CDR3 is made up of 15 amino acids. Germline loops: CDR1 SEHNR, CDR2 FQNEAQ (reference sequence). CDR3 bases: TGTGCCAGCAGCTTATATGAAACGAACACCGGGGAGCTGTTTTTT. Protein product: CASSLYETNTGELFF.

As to this clonotype: A read error is likely, as this CDR3 ends without the conserved phenylalanine or tryptophan. The chain uses TRBV7-3 and TRBJ1-1, with D maybe TRBD1 (5 bases). Germline V gene lookup returns CDR1 SGHTA and CDR2 FQGTGA. There are 14 residues in the CDR3. The CDR3 DNA reads TGTGCCAGCAGCCCCGGACACCAGAACACTGGAGCTTTCTCT. Amino acid sequence: CASSPGHQNTGAFS.

The chain couples TRBV18 to TRBJ2-2, with a possible D match to TRBD2 (5 bases). V was shortened by 3 bases and J by 0 bases, with 11 bases between the two germline ends. The germline V gene has CDR1 KGHSH and CDR2 LQKENI. The CDR3 covers 16 residues. This CDR3 reads CASSPEAPPNTGELFF. The DNA for the CDR3 is TGTGCCAGCTCACCGGAGGCACCCCCGAACACCGGGGAGCTGTTTTTT.

The V and J genes are TRBV20-1 and TRBJ2-7; D may be TRBD1 (6 bases). CDR3 length: 15 amino acids. With 5 bases removed from V and 3 bases from J, the gap between germline ends came to 20 bases. Germline loops: CDR1 DFQATT, CDR2 SNEGSKA (reference sequence). The CDR3 reads CSARVPQGYDYEQYF. The CDR3 DNA reads as TGCAGTGCTCGTGTCCCGCAGGGGTACGACTACGAGCAGTACTTC.

This clonotype appeared many times. This chain connects TRBV19 to TRBJ1-5, with D tentatively TRBD1 (6 bases). Trimming shortened V by 5 bases and J by 6 bases, and 23 bases separated the two germline ends. Germline values: CDR1 LNHDA, CDR2 SQIVND (reference sequence). This CDR3 comprises 17 residues. CDR3 amino acids: CASSSHSGGRRVQPQHF. The CDR3 coding sequence is TGTGCCAGTAGTTCACACTCGGGGGGGCGAAGGGTTCAGCCCCAGCATTTT.

This clonotype has a count of ten or more. The chain is built from TRBV7-2 and TRBJ2-5; 9 nucleotides agree with TRBD2. CDR3 size: 15 residues. CDR1 and CDR2 (germline): SGHTA, FQGNSA. Trimming cost V 5 bases and J 4 bases; bases outside gene matches: 8. The CDR3 protein is CASSQPRAGGETQYF. The CDR3 DNA is TGTGCCAGCAGCCAACCGAGAGCGGGAGGAGAGACCCAGTACTTC.

The chain employs TRBV29-1 and TRBJ2-1; the D is unclear. Deletions cut 7 bases from V and 6 bases from J, with 10 bases between. This CDR3 spans 11 amino acids. CDR1 is SQVTM, CDR2 ANQGSEA, per germline. CDR3 DNA sequence: TGCAGCGCCTCAAACGGCAATGAGCAGTTCTTC. It yields the protein CSASNGNEQFF.

This clonotype has a handful of counts. The rearrangement uses TRBV10-2 and TRBJ1-6; TRBD1 aligns across 8 bases. This CDR3 contains 13 residues. Germline V gene data show CDR1 as WSHSY and CDR2 as SAAADI. V lost 3 bases to trimming and J lost 8 bases; unmatched junction nucleotides: 0. In nucleotides, the CDR3 is TGCGCCAGCAGTGAACAGGGGGATTCACCCCTCCACTTT. This sequence encodes CASSEQGDSPLHF.

In its sample, this clonotype was seen many times. This chain connects TRBV19 to TRBJ1-1; tentative D call: TRBD1 (5 bases). Per the germline V gene, CDR1 is LNHDA and CDR2 is SQIVND (reference sequence). Trimming stripped 1 base from V and 2 bases from J, with 11 bases between. The CDR3 length is 15 residues. CDR3 residues: CASSIVGAANTEAFF. DNA of the CDR3: TGTGCCAGTAGTATAGTCGGGGCAGCAAACACTGAAGCTTTCTTT.

The V gene is TRBV7-9, the J gene TRBJ2-1; 7 nucleotides line up with TRBD2. After removal of 8 bases from V and 4 bases from J, the junction contained 11 bases not matched to a gene. Per the germline V gene, CDR1 is SEHNR and CDR2 is FQNEAQ (reference sequence). The CDR3 spans 15 residues. The CDR3 region is CASRPGLEPYNEQFF. Written as DNA, the CDR3 is TGTGCCAGCCGGCCCGGACTAGAACCTTACAATGAGCAGTTCTTC.

As DNA, the CDR3 is TGTGCCAGTAGTATGGGGGGGACTGAAGCTTTCTTT. Translated: CASSMGGTEAFF. V usage is TRBV19 and J usage is TRBJ1-1, with D possibly being TRBD1 (5 bases). CDR1 is LNHDA, CDR2 SQIVND, per germline (reference sequence). Trimming took off 3 bases at V and 5 bases at J, with 7 bases between the two ends. The CDR3 sequence is 12 residues long.

The rearrangement uses TRBV10-3 and TRBJ1-1, with D unclear. CDR3 size: 15 residues. V shed 4 bases and J shed 0 bases, with 12 bases lying between them. In germline, CDR1 is ENHRY, CDR2 SYGVKD. CDR3 sequence reads: CAISVDGAMNTEAFF. CDR3 nucleotides: TGTGCCATCAGTGTAGACGGAGCCATGAACACTGAAGCTTTCTTT.

V usage is TRBV24-1 and J usage is TRBJ2-2; the D gene could be TRBD1 or TRBD2 (5 bases each). Per germline, CDR1 KGHDR and CDR2 SFDVKD. This CDR3 has 14 residues. With 6 bases removed from V and 7 bases from J, the gap between germline ends came to 14 bases. DNA of the CDR3: TGTGCCACCAGTCCGGGACCCGCGAGCGGGGAGCTGTTTTTT. It codes for CATSPGPASGELFF.

In its sample, this clonotype was seen a few times. The rearrangement uses TRBV10-3 and TRBJ1-5, with 7 bases fitting TRBD1. Germline-derived CDR1 and CDR2 are ENHRY and SYGVKD. CDR3 length: 15 residues. Unmatched junction bases numbered 12, after V lost 6 bases and J lost 7 bases. The CDR3 spells CAISALGDRLQPQHF. The CDR3 nucleotides read TGTGCCATCAGCGCCCTAGGGGACAGATTGCAGCCCCAGCATTTT.

V is TRBV9 and J is TRBJ1-3; D remains unclear. CDR1 and CDR2 from the germline V gene are SGDLS and YYNGEE. There are 15 residues in the CDR3. Trimming removed 0 bases at V and 0 bases at J, with 7 bases between. The CDR3 coding sequence is TGTGCCAGCAGCGTAGGTCCGATCTCTGGAAACACCATATATTTT. This codes for CASSVGPISGNTIYF.

This clonotype was detected ten times or more. The genes are TRBV11-2 and TRBJ2-5, with 9 bases identical to TRBD2. Germline trimming cut 5 bases from V and 3 bases from J; bases unmatched to any gene: 25. The CDR3 runs 21 residues. Germline V gene sequence: CDR1 SGHAT, CDR2 FQNNGV. The CDR3 DNA sequence: TGTGCCAGCAGCGCGGGGGGGGGTGGGACTTACAAGGGGTTTATGAAAGAGACCCAGTACTTC. Protein product: CASSAGGGGTYKGFMKETQYF.

The chain carries TRBV20-1 and TRBJ2-7; 14 bases are a match to TRBD2. J was trimmed by 6 bases and V by 4 bases; bases with no gene match: 2. Germline V gene data show CDR1 as DFQATT and CDR2 as SNEGSKA (reference sequence). This CDR3 region has 13 residues. CDR3 sequence: CSAKGLAGGEQYF. The CDR3 nucleotides are TGCAGTGCTAAAGGACTAGCGGGAGGCGAGCAGTACTTC.